This T cell receptor (beta chain) was profiled in a study of T-cell memory formation after mild COVID-19. For the study at large: Most TCR clusters belonged to a single donor.

Employing constant-segment primers, 5'RACE generated TCR alpha and TCR beta cDNA libraries bearing sample barcodes and UMIs. TCRdb re-analysed the 5' RACE reads in MiXCR, keeping a single row per CDR3 protein. This sample yields 110,000 or so distinct CDR3 sequences, of which 22% are seen a single time; roughly 37% belongs to the top ten. Study-wide findings and caveats: Certain responding clones were present in pre-infection memory, suggesting participation of cross-reactive memory. A second wave expanding day 15 to 37 was CD4+-biased; contracting clones were balanced.

This clonotype has only a few counts. The antigen is unknown. Trimming took 2 bases from V and 8 from J, leaving 4 bases between them. CDR3 length: 11 amino acids. The receptor was isolated from a man aged 18-30 years who had mild COVID-19 (a few samples of this study predate the infection). Cell type and time point are not known. Sequencing was carried out using PBMCs or a T cell subset sorted from them (not recorded which). The chain employs TRBV12-3 or TRBV12-4 and TRBJ2-1; D not certain. CDR3 nucleotide sequence: TGTGCCAGCAGTTTAAGCGATGAGCAGTTCTTC. Translated: CASSLSDEQFF.